This entry concerns a single T cell receptor beta chain. Antigen: not known. The data are from a study of vaccination and CD4 T cells after COVID-19. The study's findings and limits: Among reactive clones from convalescent patients, a median approximately 86% appeared only post-vaccination.

Described treatment: roughly 11-day PBMC culture with coronavirus spike peptide pools or control peptides (ViraFEST assay). Cells received half-medium changes with fresh IL-2 medium on days 3 and 7. This CDR3 spans 18 amino acids. After removal of 6 bases from V and 1 base from J, the junction contained 11 bases not matched to a gene. With the Oncomine TCR Beta short-read assay, DNA from cultured CD4+ T cells was sequenced. Using its own MiXCR run on the PCR reads, TCRdb lists one record per CDR3 protein. The sample holds about 15,000 distinct CDR3 sequences, 78% seen once. The V call is TRBV12-3 or TRBV12-4, the J call TRBJ1-6, with TRBD1 matching over 8 bases. Here the sequenced sample was CD4+ T cells from blood, cultured in vitro, taken after SARS-CoV-2 vaccination. The source is a human donor who received a COVID-19 vaccine. The CDR3 DNA is TGTGCCAGCAGCCGTACAGGGGGGAGTAGTTCCTATAATTCACCCCTCCACTTT. Translating it yields CASSRTGGSSSYNSPLHF.